Sequencing of this T cell receptor beta chain was carried out in a study of memory CD4+ T cells and cytomegalovirus serostatus. The study, taken as a whole, reports: Each of 65 to 70 CMV-associated TCRbeta sequences occurred in one to five individuals.

The table came from immunoSEQ multiplex PCR; TCRdb's copy has only in-frame clones and leaves some out. Among approximately 26,000 clones listed, over 70% were seen once. Single viable CD3+CD4+CD8-CD45RO+ cells were sorted as the memory CD4+ T cells. Regarding this clone: Its antigen is currently unknown.

The germline CDR1 and CDR2 sequences are GTSNPN and SVGIG (reference sequence). The V and J ends lost 5 bases and 9 bases respectively, with 14 bases between them. This CDR3 spans 13 amino acids. The sequence came from an adult in good health and CMV-seronegative. The sequenced sample consisted of memory CD4+ T cells from blood. The chain is built from TRBV30 and TRBJ1-6; D is perhaps TRBD1 (6 bases). CDR3 residues: CAWAETGSSPLHF. The CDR3 region has the DNA TGTGCCTGGGCAGAGACAGGTAGTTCACCCCTCCACTTT.